Presented here are 26 T cell receptor beta chains from one specimen sequenced in a study of cytomegalovirus exposure and HLA in healthy donors. Method: immunoSEQ multiplex PCR; TCRdb's copy keeps in-frame clones and lacks some. The table records about 150,000 clones, 88% of them present only once. Source material: PBMCs. The receptor set was obtained from a man between 18 and 35 years old in good health and CMV-seronegative.

The V gene is TRBV10-3, the J gene TRBJ2-1; 8 bases match TRBD2. CDR1 ENHRY and CDR2 SYGVKD come from the germline V gene. V lost 0 bases and J lost 10; bases outside the gene matches: 5. The CDR3 covers 14 residues. The CDR3 sequence is CAISESSGTWEQFF. The DNA for the CDR3 is TGTGCCATCAGTGAGTCTAGCGGGACGTGGGAGCAGTTCTTC.

The chain links TRBV19 to TRBJ2-2; the D gene is possibly TRBD1 (6 bases). CDR3 size: 17 residues. Germline values: CDR1 LNHDA, CDR2 SQIVND (reference sequence). V was pared by 6 bases and J by 2 bases, with 19 bases between. The CDR3 region is CASRVRDGRGNTGELFF. The CDR3 DNA reads as TGTGCCAGTAGAGTCAGAGACGGCAGGGGAAACACCGGGGAGCTGTTTTTT.

The genes are TRBV5-6 and TRBJ2-7, with TRBD1 identical over 9 bases. Germline CDR1 and CDR2: SGHDT and YYEEEE. V lost 4 bases and J lost 6; bases outside the gene matches: 11. The CDR3 runs 15 residues. The CDR3 coding sequence is TGTGCCAGCAGCGGGGCAGGGACAGGGCACAGCGAGCAGTACTTC. Translating gives CASSGAGTGHSEQYF.

V and J are TRBV4-2 and TRBJ2-3, with a weak D call TRBD2 (5 bases). V was pared by 1 base and J by 5 bases, with 13 bases between. The CDR3 is 15 amino acids. Looked up from germline, CDR1 is LGHNA and CDR2 is YNFKEQ. CDR3 loop: CASSQGAVNQDTQYF. CDR3 coding DNA: TGTGCCAGCAGCCAAGGAGCGGTCAATCAAGATACGCAGTATTTT.

The gene calls are TRBV29-1 and TRBJ2-3, with D possibly TRBD1 on 6 matching bases. The ends were cut back, 3 bases at V and 3 bases at J, with 16 bases in the middle. The germline V gene has CDR1 SQVTM and CDR2 ANQGSEA. The CDR3 contains 15 residues. CDR3 protein: CSVDRGRGLTDTQYF. The CDR3, as DNA: TGCAGCGTTGACCGGGGCAGGGGATTAACAGATACGCAGTATTTT.

The chain joins TRBV19 to TRBJ1-2; 8 bases are shared with TRBD1. The V and J ends lost 8 bases and 8 bases, in that order; junction bases with no gene match: 19. The CDR3 has 16 amino acids. Germline loops: CDR1 LNHDA, CDR2 SQIVND (reference sequence). DNA of the CDR3: TGTGCCAGTCAGACCGCCACTACCCAGGGGGCAAAGGGCTACACCTTC. This translates into CASQTATTQGAKGYTF.

The rearrangement joins TRBV25-1 to TRBJ1-1, with TRBD1 as a possible D gene (5 bases). Germline-derived CDR1 and CDR2 are MGHDK and SYGVNS. V lost 2 bases, J lost 0 bases, and 13 bases lay in between. This CDR3 is built from 16 residues. The CDR3 coding sequence is TGTGCCAGCAGTGAAGACAGAGTCTTCATGAACACTGAAGCTTTCTTT. Translation gives CASSEDRVFMNTEAFF.

The rearrangement links TRBV13 to TRBJ1-3; D possibly corresponds to TRBD1 (6 bases). CDR3 length equals 15 residues. Trimming left V 5 bases short and J 5 bases short, with 16 bases between. The germline CDR1 and CDR2 sequences are PRHDT and FYEKMQ (reference sequence). The CDR3 DNA follows: TGTGCCAGCAGCCCCCGGGACACAATCCGAAACACCATATATTTT. Protein: CASSPRDTIRNTIYF.

The V gene is TRBV30, the J gene TRBJ2-2; no firm D call. The germline CDR1 and CDR2 sequences are GTSNPN and SVGIG (reference sequence). CDR3 size: 11 residues. V lost 5 bases and J 6 bases, leaving 7 bases between the germline ends. The CDR3 nucleotides are TGTGCCTGGGGCCCTCCCGGGGAGCTGTTTTTT. Protein sequence: CAWGPPGELFF.

This clone was observed a single time. The V gene is TRBV6-5, the J gene TRBJ2-7; 12 nucleotides match TRBD2. Germline lookup yields CDR1 MNHEY and CDR2 SVGAGI. V trimming: 5 bases; J trimming: 3 bases; junction bases outside the gene matches: 5. The CDR3 has 15 amino acids. The CDR3 spells CASSKGLAGNYEQYF. CDR3 sequence (DNA): TGTGCCAGCAGTAAGGGACTAGCGGGTAACTACGAGCAGTACTTC.

The chain carries TRBV7-9 and TRBJ1-1, with a possible D match to TRBD1 (5 bases). Trimming left V 5 bases short and J 4 bases short, with 14 bases between. The length of the CDR3 is 14 residues. Per the germline V gene, CDR1 is SEHNR and CDR2 is FQNEAQ (reference sequence). CDR3 residues: CASSVQGAGTEAFF. Written as DNA, the CDR3 is TGTGCCAGCAGCGTCCAGGGAGCGGGCACTGAAGCTTTCTTT.

The gene calls are TRBV6-1 and TRBJ2-5, with 9 nucleotides matching TRBD2. V lost 3 bases and J lost 1; bases outside the gene matches: 6. Germline V gene lookup returns CDR1 MNHNS and CDR2 SASEGT. This CDR3 has 16 amino acids. The CDR3 reads CASSDWGAGGQETQYF. The CDR3 DNA reads TGTGCCAGCAGTGATTGGGGAGCGGGGGGCCAAGAGACCCAGTACTTC.

This chain connects TRBV27 to TRBJ1-5; no definite D call. This CDR3 region has 15 residues. The germline CDR1 and CDR2 sequences are MNHEY and SMNVEV (reference sequence). V was shortened by 3 bases and J by 2 bases, with 11 bases between the two germline ends. CDR3 nucleotide sequence: TGTGCCAGCAGTTTCAGCGGGGAAGGCAATCAGCCCCAGCATTTT. It yields the protein CASSFSGEGNQPQHF.

The chain links TRBV6-5 to TRBJ2-7; TRBD1 agrees at 10 bases. Germline V gene lookup returns CDR1 MNHEY and CDR2 SVGAGI. CDR3 length: 15 residues. The junction had 7 bases not matched to a gene; V was cut back by 4 bases and J by 4 bases. The CDR3 loop reads CASSWDRDRGYEQYF. The CDR3 DNA is TGTGCCAGCAGTTGGGACCGGGACAGGGGATACGAGCAGTACTTC.

J is TRBJ1-5 and V is TRBV6-1; D possibly corresponds to TRBD1 (5 bases). Germline V CDR1 and CDR2: MNHNS, SASEGT. The CDR3 spans 14 residues. Trimming stripped 1 base from V and 6 bases from J, with 10 bases between. The CDR3 loop reads CASSEGGEGQPQHF. For the CDR3, the DNA is TGTGCCAGCAGTGAAGGAGGGGAGGGTCAGCCCCAGCATTTT.

This chain links TRBV11-2 with TRBJ2-4; TRBD2 might be the D (6 bases). Germline-derived CDR1 and CDR2 are SGHAT and FQNNGV. V lost 8 bases, J lost 4 bases, and 6 bases lay in between. There are 11 residues in the CDR3. The CDR3 DNA is TGTGCCAGCGGGGGGAAAAACATTCAGTACTTC. Translated, it gives CASGGKNIQYF. Together with reference TRBV11-2 and TRBJ2-4, the CDR3 gives the full variable domain: EAGVAQSPRYKIIEKRQSVAFWCNPISGHATLYWYQQILGQGPKLLIQFQNNGVVDDSQLPKDRFSAERLKGVDSTLKIQPAKLEDSAVYLCASGGKNIQYFGAGTRLSVL.

This rearrangement joins TRBV6-6 to TRBJ1-2; TRBD1 matches at 8 bases. V gave up 7 bases and J gave up 2 bases; unmatched junction bases: 9. The CDR3 runs to 15 residues. Germline V gene sequence: CDR1 MNHNY, CDR2 SVGAGI (reference sequence). The CDR3 bases are TGTGCCAGCACCCCTCAGGGGGCGCTCAACTATGGCTACACCTTC. Translation: CASTPQGALNYGYTF.

This clone was observed once. The chain is built from TRBV7-9 and TRBJ2-3; TRBD1 might be the D (5 bases). The V end lost 3 bases, the J end lost 0 bases, and 7 bases lay between the germline ends. The CDR3 runs 14 residues. In germline, CDR1 is SEHNR, CDR2 FQNEAQ (reference sequence). CDR3 loop: CASSLTVSTDTQYF. The CDR3 coding sequence is TGTGCCAGCAGCTTGACAGTTAGCACAGATACGCAGTATTTT. The variable domain in full, completed from reference TRBV7-9 and TRBJ2-3, reads DTGVSQNPRHKITKRGQNVTFRCDPISEHNRLYWYRQTLGQGPEFLTYFQNEAQLEKSRLLSDRFSAERPKGSFSTLEIQRTEQGDSAMYLCASSLTVSTDTQYFGPGTRLTVL.

The CDR3 loop is CASSSEPGQGSNEQFF. The CDR3 DNA reads TGTGCCAGCTCGTCTGAACCGGGACAGGGGTCGAATGAGCAGTTCTTC. The chain is built from TRBV18 and TRBJ2-1, with 10 bases fitting TRBD1. The V segment lost 6 bases and the J segment 7 bases; nucleotides outside the gene matches: 12. Germline V CDR1 and CDR2: KGHSH, LQKENI. This CDR3 is 16 amino acids long.

This chain uses TRBV28 with TRBJ1-1; the match to TRBD1 covers 12 bases. Germline CDR1 is MDHEN and CDR2 is SYDVKM. The length of the CDR3 is 15 residues. The trim removed 8 bases at V and 6 bases at J, leaving 10 bases unmatched. CDR3 in DNA: TGTGCCAGCGGAGGGACAGGGGGCCTCCAGTCTGAAGCTTTCTTT. Translating gives CASGGTGGLQSEAFF.

The rearrangement uses TRBV10-1 and TRBJ2-2; D is perhaps TRBD1 (5 bases). Between the trimmed V and J ends, which lost 2 bases and 5 bases, there was a span of 9 bases. Germline values: CDR1 WNHNN, CDR2 SYGVQD (reference sequence). This CDR3 is built from 14 residues. DNA for the CDR3: TGCGCCAGCAGTGAGGCAGGGTCGACCGGGGAGCTGTTTTTT. It codes for CASSEAGSTGELFF.

J is TRBJ1-1 and V is TRBV7-9; possible D gene TRBD1, 6 bases. CDR1 and CDR2 from the germline V gene are SEHNR and FQNEAQ (reference sequence). There are 17 residues in the CDR3. V shed 2 bases and J shed 3 bases, with 19 bases lying between them. The CDR3 is CASSLSSGAGGDTEAFF. CDR3 coding DNA: TGTGCCAGCAGCTTATCATCAGGGGCCGGGGGGGACACTGAAGCTTTCTTT.

The rearrangement uses TRBV4-2 and TRBJ1-4, with 8 bases aligning to TRBD1. The CDR3 runs 17 residues. CDR1 LGHNA and CDR2 YNFKEQ come from the germline V gene. V gave up 7 bases and J gave up 4 bases; unmatched junction bases: 14. In nucleotides, the CDR3 is TGTGCCAGCACCACTTCTGGGACAGGACATGGTAATGAAAAACTGTTTTTT. Translating it yields CASTTSGTGHGNEKLFF.

The chain employs TRBV10-3 and TRBJ2-7; the D gene is possibly TRBD2 (6 bases). The V gene's germline CDR1 is ENHRY and CDR2 SYGVKD. Trimming took off 3 bases at V and 3 bases at J, with 9 bases between the two ends. This CDR3 is built from 13 residues. CDR3 coding DNA: TGTGCCATCAGTGATCCGGACTACTACGAGCAGTACTTC. Protein: CAISDPDYYEQYF.

This rearrangement joins TRBV4-2 to TRBJ2-3; D is possibly TRBD1 (7 bases). V was pared by 0 bases and J by 2 bases, with 9 bases between. CDR3 size: 15 residues. Germline lookup yields CDR1 LGHNA and CDR2 YNFKEQ. CDR3 in amino acids: CASSQDRGATDTQYF. CDR3 coding DNA: TGTGCCAGCAGCCAAGACAGGGGGGCCACAGATACGCAGTATTTT.

This chain uses TRBV19 with TRBJ2-7; TRBD1 aligns across 11 bases. With 5 bases clipped from V and 6 bases from J, the junction kept 6 bases outside the gene matches. Germline CDR1 is LNHDA and CDR2 is SQIVND (reference sequence). The CDR3 has 14 amino acids. In nucleotides, the CDR3 is TGTGCCAGTAGTCCTGGGACAGGGGGAAGCGAGCAGTACTTC. Translating it yields CASSPGTGGSEQYF.